This TCR beta chain was identified during a study of CD8+CD57+ T cells in acquired aplastic anemia. Template material for TCR beta VDJ and CDR3 profiling consisted of genomic DNA. TCRdb fed the reads into MiXCR, producing one record per CDR3 protein. The sample includes 100,000 to 150,000 distinct CDR3 sequences, 40% seen only once; the top ten take about 2.7%. The authors sequenced patients whose flow cytometry had shown CD8+CD57+ cell expansion. Germline CDR1 is SNHLY and CDR2 is FYNNEI. The CDR3 consists of 15 residues. The V segment lost 6 bases and the J segment 4 bases; nucleotides outside the gene matches: 8. A few counts support this clonotype.

The sequencing input was sorted CD4+, CD8+, or CD8+CD57+ T cells (not recorded which) from PBMCs. This receptor was obtained from a human donor with aplastic anemia. The J gene is TRBJ1-2, the V gene TRBV2, with TRBD1 identical over 10 bases. In DNA form, the CDR3 reads TGTGCCAGCAGCCCCCTCGGGGACAGGGGCTATGGCTACACCTTC. Its protein product is CASSPLGDRGYGYTF.